This T cell receptor (beta chain) came from a study of T cell responses to AZD1222 COVID-19 vaccine. General study results and limits: Targeting of unmutated variant regions was reportedly seen in nearly half of spike-specific TCRs. CD4 TCRs covered the whole spike, strongest at regions 160-218 and 743-854. Once two AZD1222 doses were given, Spike-specific TCR breadth and depth went up.

A note on this clone: Its cognate antigen is unknown.

Measured with immunoSEQ multiplex PCR; TCRdb has only the in-frame clones, and not every one. The table has about 160,000 clones, approximately 90% seen once. Germline V gives CDR1 SGDLS, CDR2 YYNGEE. Trimming took 4 bases from V and 4 from J, leaving 14 bases between them. The CDR3 is 14 amino acids. The sequence came from an adult who received the AZD1222 COVID-19 vaccine. This chain joins TRBV9 and TRBJ1-1; D possibly corresponds to TRBD1 (6 bases). The specimen comprised peripheral blood, sampled 28 days after the second AZD1222 dose. Written as DNA, the CDR3 is TGTGCCAGCAGCAGTACAGGGTCCGGCACTGAAGCTTTCTTT. Its translation: CASSSTGSGTEAFF. Supplemented by reference TRBV9 and TRBJ1-1, the full variable domain reads DSGVTQTPKHLITATGQRVTLRCSPRSGDLSVYWYQQSLDQGLQFLIQYYNGEERAKGNILERFSAQQFPDLHSELNLSSLELGDSALYFCASSSTGSGTEAFFGQGTRLTVV.